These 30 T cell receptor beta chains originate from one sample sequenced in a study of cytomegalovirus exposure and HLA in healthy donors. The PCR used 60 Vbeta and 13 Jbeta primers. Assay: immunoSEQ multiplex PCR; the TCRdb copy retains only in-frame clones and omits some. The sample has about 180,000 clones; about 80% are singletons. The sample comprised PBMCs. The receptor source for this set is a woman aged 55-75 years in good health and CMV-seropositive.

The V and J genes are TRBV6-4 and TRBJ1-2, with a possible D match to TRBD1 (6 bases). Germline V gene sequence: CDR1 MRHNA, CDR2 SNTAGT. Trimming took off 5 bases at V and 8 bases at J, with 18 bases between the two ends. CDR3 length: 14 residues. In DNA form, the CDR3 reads TGTGCCAGCAGTAATACAGGGTTTTCAGAAGGCTACACCTTC. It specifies CASSNTGFSEGYTF.

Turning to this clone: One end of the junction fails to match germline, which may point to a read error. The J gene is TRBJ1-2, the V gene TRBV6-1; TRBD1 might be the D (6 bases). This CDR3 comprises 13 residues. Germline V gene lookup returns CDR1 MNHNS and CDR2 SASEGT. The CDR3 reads CASREGQRYGYTF. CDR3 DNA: TGTGCCAGCAGGGAAGGACAGCGCTATGGCTACACCTTC.

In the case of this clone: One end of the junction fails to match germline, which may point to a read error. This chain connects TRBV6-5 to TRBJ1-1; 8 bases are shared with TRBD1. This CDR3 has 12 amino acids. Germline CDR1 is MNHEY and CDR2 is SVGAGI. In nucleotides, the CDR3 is TGTGCCAGCAGTAAACAGGGGGAAGAAGGTTTCTTT. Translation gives CASSKQGEEGFF.

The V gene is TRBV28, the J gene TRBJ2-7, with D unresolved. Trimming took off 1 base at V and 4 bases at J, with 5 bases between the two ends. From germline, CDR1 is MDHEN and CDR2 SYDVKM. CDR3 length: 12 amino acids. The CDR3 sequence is CASSLYSYEQYF. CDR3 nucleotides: TGTGCCAGCAGTTTATATAGTTACGAGCAGTACTTC.

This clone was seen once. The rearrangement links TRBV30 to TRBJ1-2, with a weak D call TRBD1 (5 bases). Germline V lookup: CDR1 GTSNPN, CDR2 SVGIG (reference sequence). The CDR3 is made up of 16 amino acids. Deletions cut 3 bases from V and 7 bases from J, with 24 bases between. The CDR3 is CAWSEQGAALTRGYTF. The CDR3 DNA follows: TGTGCCTGGAGCGAACAAGGGGCAGCCCTGACCCGTGGCTACACCTTC.

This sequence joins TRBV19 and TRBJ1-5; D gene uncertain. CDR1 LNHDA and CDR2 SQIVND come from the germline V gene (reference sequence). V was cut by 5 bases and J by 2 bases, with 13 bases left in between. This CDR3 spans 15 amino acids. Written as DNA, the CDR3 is TGTGCCAGTAGTCGACGAGACCAGGGCAATCAGCCCCAGCATTTT. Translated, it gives CASSRRDQGNQPQHF.

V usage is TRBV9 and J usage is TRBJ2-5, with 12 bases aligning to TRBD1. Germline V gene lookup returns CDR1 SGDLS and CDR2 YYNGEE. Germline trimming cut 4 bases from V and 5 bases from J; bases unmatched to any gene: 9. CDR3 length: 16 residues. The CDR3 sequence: CASSTSGTGGRETQYF. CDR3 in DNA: TGTGCCAGCAGCACTTCCGGGACAGGGGGCCGGGAGACCCAGTACTTC.

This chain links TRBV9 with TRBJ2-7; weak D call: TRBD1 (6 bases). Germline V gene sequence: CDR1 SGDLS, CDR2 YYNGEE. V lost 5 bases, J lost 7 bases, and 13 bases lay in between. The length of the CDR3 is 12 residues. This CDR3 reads CASSSTRGEQYF. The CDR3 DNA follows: TGTGCCAGCAGTTCGACAAGGGGGGAGCAGTACTTC.

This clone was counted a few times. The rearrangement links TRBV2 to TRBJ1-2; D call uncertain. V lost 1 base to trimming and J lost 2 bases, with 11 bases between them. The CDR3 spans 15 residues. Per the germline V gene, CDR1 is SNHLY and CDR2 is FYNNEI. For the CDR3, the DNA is TGTGCCAGCAGTGAAGTCGGAGGACTAAACTATGGCTACACCTTC. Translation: CASSEVGGLNYGYTF. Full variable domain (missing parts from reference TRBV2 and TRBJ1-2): EPEVTQTPSHQVTQMGQEVILRCVPISNHLYFYWYRQILGQKVEFLVSFYNNEISEKSEIFDDQFSVERPDGSNFTLKIRSTKLEDSAMYFCASSEVGGLNYGYTFGSGTRLTVV.

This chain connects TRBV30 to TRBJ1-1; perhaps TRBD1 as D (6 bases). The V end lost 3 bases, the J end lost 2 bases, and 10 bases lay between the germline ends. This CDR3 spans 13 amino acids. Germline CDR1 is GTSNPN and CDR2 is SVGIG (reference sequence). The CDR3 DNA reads TGTGCCTGGAGGGGGGCGGAAAACACTGAAGCTTTCTTT. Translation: CAWRGAENTEAFF.

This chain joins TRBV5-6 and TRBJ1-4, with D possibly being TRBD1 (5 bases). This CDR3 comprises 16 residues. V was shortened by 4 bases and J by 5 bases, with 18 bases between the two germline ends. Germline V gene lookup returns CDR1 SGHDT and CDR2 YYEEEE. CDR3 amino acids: CASSRLGGGANEKLFF. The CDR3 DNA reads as TGTGCCAGCAGCCGGCTGGGAGGCGGGGCAAATGAAAAACTGTTTTTT.

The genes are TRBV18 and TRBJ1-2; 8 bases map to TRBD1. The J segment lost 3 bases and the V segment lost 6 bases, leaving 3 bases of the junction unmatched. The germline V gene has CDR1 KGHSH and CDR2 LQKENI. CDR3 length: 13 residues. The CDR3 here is CASSEDRDYGYTF. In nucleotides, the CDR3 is TGTGCCAGCTCGGAGGACAGGGACTATGGCTACACCTTC.

The DNA for the CDR3 is TGTGCCAGCAGAAGGGACAGGGTTGGCACCGGGGAGCTGTTTTTT. It codes for CASRRDRVGTGELFF. The chain employs TRBV6-5 and TRBJ2-2; the match to TRBD1 covers 9 bases. Germline V gives CDR1 MNHEY, CDR2 SVGAGI. The junction had 6 bases not matched to a gene; V was cut back by 6 bases and J by 4 bases. The CDR3 contains 15 residues.

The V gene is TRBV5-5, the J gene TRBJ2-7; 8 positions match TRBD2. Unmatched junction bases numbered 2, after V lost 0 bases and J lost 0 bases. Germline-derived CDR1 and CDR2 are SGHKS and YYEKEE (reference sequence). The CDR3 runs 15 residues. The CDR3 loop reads CASSLDGRASYEQYF. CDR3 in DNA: TGTGCCAGCAGCTTGGACGGGAGGGCCTCCTACGAGCAGTACTTC.

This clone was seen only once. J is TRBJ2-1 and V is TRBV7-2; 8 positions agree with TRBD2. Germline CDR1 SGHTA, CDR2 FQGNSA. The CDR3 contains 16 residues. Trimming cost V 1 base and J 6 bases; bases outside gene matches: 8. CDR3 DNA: TGTGCCAGCAGCTTAGGATCGGGAGGGCCGATCAATGAGCAGTTCTTC. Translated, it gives CASSLGSGGPINEQFF.

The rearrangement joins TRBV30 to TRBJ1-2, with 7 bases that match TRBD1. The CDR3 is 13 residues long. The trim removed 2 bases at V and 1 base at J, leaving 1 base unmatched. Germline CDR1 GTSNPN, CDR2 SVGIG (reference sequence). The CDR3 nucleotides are TGTGCCTGGAGTACAGGGGATAACTATGGCTACACCTTC. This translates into CAWSTGDNYGYTF.

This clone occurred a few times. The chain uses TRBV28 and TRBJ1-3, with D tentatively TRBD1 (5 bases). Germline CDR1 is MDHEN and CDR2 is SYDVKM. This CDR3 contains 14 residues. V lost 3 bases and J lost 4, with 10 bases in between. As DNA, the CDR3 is TGTGCCAGCAGTTTTGACAGTAGAGGAAACACCATATATTTT. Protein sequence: CASSFDSRGNTIYF.

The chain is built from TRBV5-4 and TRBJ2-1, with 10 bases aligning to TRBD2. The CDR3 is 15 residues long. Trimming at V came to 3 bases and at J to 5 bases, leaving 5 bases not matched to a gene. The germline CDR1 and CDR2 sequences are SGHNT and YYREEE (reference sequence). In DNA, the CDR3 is TGTGCCAGCAGCTGGGGACTAGCGATGGACAATGAGCAGTTCTTC. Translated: CASSWGLAMDNEQFF.

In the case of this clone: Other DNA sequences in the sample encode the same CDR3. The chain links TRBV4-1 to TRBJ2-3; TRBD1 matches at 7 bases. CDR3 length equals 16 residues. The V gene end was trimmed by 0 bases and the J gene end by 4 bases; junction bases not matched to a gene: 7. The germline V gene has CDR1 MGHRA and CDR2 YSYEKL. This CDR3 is CASSQDRYRGSDTQYF. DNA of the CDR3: TGCGCCAGCAGCCAAGATCGGTACAGGGGCTCAGATACGCAGTATTTT.

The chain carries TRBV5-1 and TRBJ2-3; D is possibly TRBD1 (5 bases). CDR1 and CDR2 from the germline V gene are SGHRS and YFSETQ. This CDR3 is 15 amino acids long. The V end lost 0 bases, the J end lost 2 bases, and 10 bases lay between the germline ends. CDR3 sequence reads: CASSLADTSTDTQYF. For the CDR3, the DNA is TGCGCCAGCAGCTTGGCGGACACCTCCACAGATACGCAGTATTTT.

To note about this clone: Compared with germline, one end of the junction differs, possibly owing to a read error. The CDR3 loop reads CASSVGLLTPPYEQYF. For the CDR3, the DNA is TGTGCCAGCAGCGTAGGGTTGCTCACCCCCCCCTATGAGCAGTACTTC. The rearrangement links TRBV9 to TRBJ2-7; D gene uncertain. The CDR3 spans 16 residues. Germline CDR1 and CDR2: SGDLS and YYNGEE. Together with reference TRBV9 and TRBJ2-7, the CDR3 gives the full variable domain: DSGVTQTPKHLITATGQRVTLRCSPRSGDLSVYWYQQSLDQGLQFLIQYYNGEERAKGNILERFSAQQFPDLHSELNLSSLELGDSALYFCASSVGLLTPPYEQYFGPGTRLTVT.

The DNA of the CDR3 is TGTGCCTGGAGTTCATCTAATAATGAGCAGTTCTTC. It is translated as CAWSSSNNEQFF. This chain connects TRBV30 to TRBJ2-1; D uncertain. Germline CDR1 and CDR2: GTSNPN and SVGIG (reference sequence). This CDR3 has 12 amino acids. V shed 2 bases and J shed 7 bases, with 9 bases lying between them. The whole variable domain, remainder taken from reference TRBV30 and TRBJ2-1, is SQTIHQWPATLVQPVGSPLSLECTVEGTSNPNLYWYRQAAGRGLQLLFYSVGIGQISSEVPQNLSASRPQDRQFILSSKKLLLSDSGFYLCAWSSSNNEQFFGPGTRLTVL.

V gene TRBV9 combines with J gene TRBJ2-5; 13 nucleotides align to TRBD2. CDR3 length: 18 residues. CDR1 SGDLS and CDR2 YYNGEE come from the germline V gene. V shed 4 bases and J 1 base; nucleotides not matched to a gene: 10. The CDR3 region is CASSSPGTSGALQETQYF. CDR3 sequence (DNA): TGTGCCAGCAGCTCGCCCGGGACTAGCGGGGCCCTCCAAGAGACCCAGTACTTC.

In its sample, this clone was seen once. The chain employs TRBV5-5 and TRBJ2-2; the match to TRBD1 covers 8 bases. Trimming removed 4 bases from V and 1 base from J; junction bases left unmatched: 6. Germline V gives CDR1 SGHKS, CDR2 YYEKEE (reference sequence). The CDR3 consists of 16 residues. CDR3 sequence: CASSLIDRGNTGELFF. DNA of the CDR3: TGTGCCAGCAGCCTAATTGACAGGGGGAACACCGGGGAGCTGTTTTTT. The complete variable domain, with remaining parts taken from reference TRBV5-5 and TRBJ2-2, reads DAGVTQSPTHLIKTRGQQVTLRCSPISGHKSVSWYQQVLGQGPQFIFQYYEKEERGRGNFPDRFSARQFPNYSSELNVNALLLGDSALYLCASSLIDRGNTGELFFGEGSRLTVL.

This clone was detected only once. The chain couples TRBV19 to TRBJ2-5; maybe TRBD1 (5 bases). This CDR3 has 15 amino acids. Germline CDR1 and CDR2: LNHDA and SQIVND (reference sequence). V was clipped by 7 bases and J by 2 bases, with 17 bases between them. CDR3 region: CASTPDTGRQETQYF. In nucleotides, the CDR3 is TGTGCCAGTACTCCGGACACGGGCCGTCAAGAGACCCAGTACTTC. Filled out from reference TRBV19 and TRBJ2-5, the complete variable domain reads DGGITQSPKYLFRKEGQNVTLSCEQNLNHDAMYWYRQDPGQGLRLIYYSQIVNDFQKGDIAEGYSVSREKKESFPLTVTSAQKNPTAFYLCASTPDTGRQETQYFGPGTRLLVL.

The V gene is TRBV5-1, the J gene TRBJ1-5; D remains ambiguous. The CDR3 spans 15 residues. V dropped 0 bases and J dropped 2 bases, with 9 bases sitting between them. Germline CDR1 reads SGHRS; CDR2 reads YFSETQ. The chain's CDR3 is CASSLGGRGNQPQHF. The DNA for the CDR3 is TGCGCCAGCAGCTTGGGAGGGAGGGGCAATCAGCCCCAGCATTTT.

The DNA for the CDR3 is TGTGCCAGCAGTTTCCTAGCGGGAGGGTATTACGAGCAGTACTTC. Residues: CASSFLAGGYYEQYF. The V and J genes are TRBV27 and TRBJ2-5, with TRBD2 matching over 12 bases. Judging by the DNA end, TRBJ2-7 fits better; the J call may be wrong. The CDR3 length is 15 residues. Germline lookup yields CDR1 MNHEY and CDR2 SMNVEV (reference sequence).

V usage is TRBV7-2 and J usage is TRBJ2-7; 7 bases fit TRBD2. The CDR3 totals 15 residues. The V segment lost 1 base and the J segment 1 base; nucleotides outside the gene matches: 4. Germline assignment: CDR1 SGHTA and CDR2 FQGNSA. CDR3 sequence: CASSLGPAGSYEQYF. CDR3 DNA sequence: TGTGCCAGCAGCTTAGGCCCAGCGGGGTCCTACGAGCAGTACTTC.

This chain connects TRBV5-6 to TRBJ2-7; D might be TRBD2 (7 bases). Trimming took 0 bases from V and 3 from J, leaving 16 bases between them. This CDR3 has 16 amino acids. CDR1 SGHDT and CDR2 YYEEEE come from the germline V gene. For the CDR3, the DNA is TGTGCCAGCAGCTTGGAAGGGGGGACGGGGGGCTACGAGCAGTACTTC. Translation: CASSLEGGTGGYEQYF.

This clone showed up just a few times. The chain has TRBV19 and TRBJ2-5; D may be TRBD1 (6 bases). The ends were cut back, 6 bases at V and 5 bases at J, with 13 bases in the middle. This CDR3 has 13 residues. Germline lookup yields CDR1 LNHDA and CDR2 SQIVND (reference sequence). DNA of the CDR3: TGTGCCAGTAGCGCCCTTGACAGGGAGACCCAGTACTTC. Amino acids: CASSALDRETQYF.